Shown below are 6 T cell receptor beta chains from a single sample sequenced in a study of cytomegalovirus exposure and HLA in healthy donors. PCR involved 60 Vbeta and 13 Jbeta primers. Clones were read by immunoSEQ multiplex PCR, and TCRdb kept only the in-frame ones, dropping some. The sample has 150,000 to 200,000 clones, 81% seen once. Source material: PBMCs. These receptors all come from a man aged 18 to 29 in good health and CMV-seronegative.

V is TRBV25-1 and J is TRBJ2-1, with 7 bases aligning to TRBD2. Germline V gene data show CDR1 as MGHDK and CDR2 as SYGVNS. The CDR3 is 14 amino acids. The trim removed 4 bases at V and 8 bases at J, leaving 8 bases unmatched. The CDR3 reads CASSGGGSIDEQFF. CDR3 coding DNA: TGTGCCAGCAGTGGGGGCGGGAGCATCGATGAGCAGTTCTTC.

Written as DNA, the CDR3 is TGTGCCAGCAGTTTACCCTGGGACAGGGATCGTAGACTGTTTTTT. It yields the protein CASSLPWDRDRRLFF. The V and J genes are TRBV28 and TRBJ1-4, with 9 bases that match TRBD1. CDR1 is MDHEN, CDR2 SYDVKM, per germline. This CDR3 region has 15 residues. Germline trimming cut 2 bases from V and 13 bases from J; bases unmatched to any gene: 11.

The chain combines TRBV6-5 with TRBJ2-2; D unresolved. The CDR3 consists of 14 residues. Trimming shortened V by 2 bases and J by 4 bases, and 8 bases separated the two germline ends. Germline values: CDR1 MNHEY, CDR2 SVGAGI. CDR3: CASSYGQTTGELFF. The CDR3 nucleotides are TGTGCCAGCAGTTACGGGCAAACCACCGGGGAGCTGTTTTTT.

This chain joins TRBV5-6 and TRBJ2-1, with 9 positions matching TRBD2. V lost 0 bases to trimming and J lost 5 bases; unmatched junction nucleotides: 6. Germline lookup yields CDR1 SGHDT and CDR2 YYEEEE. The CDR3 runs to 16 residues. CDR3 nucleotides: TGTGCCAGCAGCTTGGTAGTTAGCGGGGGCCACAATGAGCAGTTCTTC. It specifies CASSLVVSGGHNEQFF.

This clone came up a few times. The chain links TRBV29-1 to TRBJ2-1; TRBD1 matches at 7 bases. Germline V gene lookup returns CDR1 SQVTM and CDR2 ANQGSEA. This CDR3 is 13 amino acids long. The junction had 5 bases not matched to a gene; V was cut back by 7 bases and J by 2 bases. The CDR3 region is CSGRQGPYNEQFF. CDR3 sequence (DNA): TGCAGCGGACGACAGGGACCCTACAATGAGCAGTTCTTC.

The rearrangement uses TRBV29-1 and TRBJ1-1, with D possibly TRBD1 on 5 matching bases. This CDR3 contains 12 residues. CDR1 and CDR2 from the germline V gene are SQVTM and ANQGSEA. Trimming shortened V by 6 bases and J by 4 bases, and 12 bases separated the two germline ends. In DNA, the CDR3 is TGCAGCGTCATGTGGGGGGGCACTGAAGCTTTCTTT. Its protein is CSVMWGGTEAFF.